The 4 T cell receptor beta chains presented below share a single source sample, sequenced in a study of post-analysis software for immune sequencing data. General study findings and limits: In patients, five TRBV segments were more frequent than in controls, with TRBV5-6, TRBV5-1 and TRBV20-1 among them.

Antigen specificity for these receptors is unknown. Prepared TCR beta cDNA libraries contained unique molecular identifiers. TCRdb re-called the PCR reads with MiXCR, one entry per CDR3 protein. Seen here are about 770,000 distinct CDR3 sequences, just over 45% observed once, and the top ten hold approximately 4.4%. Material for sequencing was blood. Receptors were obtained from a girl aged 10 to 17 with multiple sclerosis.

This clonotype appeared a few times. This chain joins TRBV15 and TRBJ2-1; TRBD1 might be the D (5 bases). V lost 1 base, J lost 0 bases, and 10 bases lay in between. The CDR3 runs to 16 residues. CDR1 and CDR2 from the germline V gene are LNHNV and YYDKDF (reference sequence). This chain's CDR3 is CATSRVGRSSYNEQFF. CDR3 coding DNA: TGTGCCACCAGCAGAGTGGGGCGGAGCTCCTACAATGAGCAGTTCTTC.

The genes are TRBV30 and TRBJ2-5, with 8 nucleotides matching TRBD2. Near its end, the DNA agrees better with TRBJ2-1, so the J call may be wrong. Germline CDR1 and CDR2: GTSNPN and SVGIG (reference sequence). The CDR3 is 15 amino acids. DNA of the CDR3: TGTGCCTGGAGTCCCCATCTAAGCGGGGGAGAGACCCAGTTCTTC. It is translated as CAWSPHLSGGETQFF.

In nucleotides, the CDR3 is TGTGCCCTCACAAAGGGACTAGCGGGAGCTGATGAGCAGTTCTTC. Encoded protein: CALTKGLAGADEQFF. The chain links TRBV10-3 to TRBJ2-1; TRBD2 matches 14 bases. V gave up 11 bases and J gave up 8 bases; unmatched junction bases: 11. The CDR3 extends over 15 amino acids. CDR1 is ENHRY, CDR2 SYGVKD, per germline.

V usage is TRBV24-1 and J usage is TRBJ2-3; 12 nucleotides agree with TRBD1. V shed 7 bases and J 1 base; nucleotides not matched to a gene: 5. The germline V gene has CDR1 KGHDR and CDR2 SFDVKD. The CDR3 is 16 amino acids. The CDR3, as DNA: TGTGCCACCAGGGCCGGGACAGGGGGCGGCACAGATACGCAGTATTTT. Translated: CATRAGTGGGTDTQYF.